Listed below are T cell receptor beta chains from one sample, sequenced in a study of blood T cell repertoires in COVID-19. TCRdb's table, derived via immunoSEQ multiplex PCR, lists solely in-frame clones and lacks some. Found here are some 130,000 clones, about 92% of them singletons; the top ten hold roughly 3.7%. The sequenced sample consisted of peripheral blood. These receptors all stem from a man aged 45-65 years with active COVID-19. The CDR3 runs from the conserved cysteine through the conserved F or W. The order of the fields is CDR3 DNA, CDR3 protein, D gene, J gene, clone size, V gene. A D gene is named only where the DNA matches it firmly. Clone size is not always given. Where it is, it says once, few, many or a class for expanded clones.

cdr3_nt: TGTGCCACCGTAGGGGCCGGTGGGAATCAGCCCCAGCATTTT; cdr3_aa: CATVGAGGNQPQHF; d_call: NA; j_call: TRBJ1-5; clone_size: NA; v_call: TRBV6-5
cdr3_nt: TGTGCCAGTAGTATGGGCCAGGGGGGCACAGATACGCAGTATTTT; cdr3_aa: CASSMGQGGTDTQYF; d_call: TRBD1; j_call: TRBJ2-3; clone_size: NA; v_call: TRBV19
cdr3_nt: TGTGCCAGCAGCCAACTCGACAGGGGAGATGGAAACACCATATATTTT; cdr3_aa: CASSQLDRGDGNTIYF; d_call: TRBD1; j_call: TRBJ1-3; clone_size: NA; v_call: TRBV7-9
cdr3_nt: TGCGCCAGCAGCGCGAGGGGGCGCGAGGAAAAACTGTTTTTT; cdr3_aa: CASSARGREEKLFF; d_call: TRBD1; j_call: TRBJ1-4; clone_size: NA; v_call: TRBV5-1
cdr3_nt: TGTGCCAGCAGATTGGGCAGGACAGATACGCAGTATTTT; cdr3_aa: CASRLGRTDTQYF; d_call: NA; j_call: TRBJ2-3; clone_size: few; v_call: TRBV2
cdr3_nt: TGTGCCAGCGGATTCCCTCTGGGCTCACTCTCTGGGGCCAACGTCCTGACTTTC; cdr3_aa: CASGFPLGSLSGANVLTF; d_call: NA; j_call: TRBJ2-6; clone_size: NA; v_call: TRBV7-9
cdr3_nt: TGCAGCGCCCTGACAGGGAATTCCAACTATGGCTACACCTTC; cdr3_aa: CSALTGNSNYGYTF; d_call: TRBD1; j_call: TRBJ1-2; clone_size: NA; v_call: TRBV29-1
cdr3_nt: TGTGCCAGCAGGGAACCCCTCGGTCGGACTAGCGGGGGAGCCAATGAGCAGTTCTTC; cdr3_aa: CASREPLGRTSGGANEQFF; d_call: TRBD2; j_call: TRBJ2-1; clone_size: NA; v_call: TRBV6-1
cdr3_nt: TGTGCCATCCGGAGCGGCTCTCGGAGGGGCTACACCTTC; cdr3_aa: CAIRSGSRRGYTF; d_call: NA; j_call: TRBJ1-2; clone_size: NA; v_call: TRBV6-5
cdr3_nt: TGTGCCAGCAGTGACCCGGCGGGGACTAATGAAAAACTGTTTTTT; cdr3_aa: CASSDPAGTNEKLFF; d_call: NA; j_call: TRBJ1-4; clone_size: NA; v_call: TRBV2
cdr3_nt: TGTGCCACCCAGGGGCGGGAGATCTACAATGAGCAGTTCTTC; cdr3_aa: CATQGREIYNEQFF; d_call: NA; j_call: TRBJ2-1; clone_size: few; v_call: TRBV5-6
cdr3_nt: TGTGCCAGCAGCTTGGCTGGCGGGGGTAAAGAAAACATTCAGTACTTC; cdr3_aa: CASSLAGGGKENIQYF; d_call: TRBD2; j_call: TRBJ2-4; clone_size: NA; v_call: TRBV5-8
cdr3_nt: TGTGCCAGCAGCCGGACAGGGACTTCCTACAATGAGCAGTTCTTC; cdr3_aa: CASSRTGTSYNEQFF; d_call: TRBD1; j_call: TRBJ2-1; clone_size: NA; v_call: TRBV7-9
cdr3_nt: TGCGCCAGCAGCTCGACCGGGACACCGGGTGAAAAACTGTTTTTT; cdr3_aa: CASSSTGTPGEKLFF; d_call: NA; j_call: TRBJ1-4; clone_size: NA; v_call: TRBV5-1
cdr3_nt: TGTGCCAGCAGCACCGGGACAGGGGTAATCTACGAGCAGTACTTC; cdr3_aa: CASSTGTGVIYEQYF; d_call: TRBD1; j_call: TRBJ2-7; clone_size: NA; v_call: TRBV5-5
cdr3_nt: TGTGCCAGCAGTTACTCGAACTGGGACAATAAGGATGAGCAGTTCTTC; cdr3_aa: CASSYSNWDNKDEQFF; d_call: NA; j_call: TRBJ2-1; clone_size: NA; v_call: TRBV6-5